The 9 T cell receptor beta chains in this list originate from one sample, sequenced in a study of T-cell reconstitution after alpha-beta-depleted transplantation in children (dated by TCRdb to the mid-2010s). What the time point label conveys for this sample: day 60 (about 2 months) after transplantation. The treatment or condition label on this specimen signifies: allogeneic hematopoietic cell transplantation with graft depleted of TCRalphabeta T cells and CD19 B cells. Libraries came from PCR. These reads were obtained on an Illumina HiSeq 2500. To normalize quantification of the TCRbeta repertoire, the TCR libraries were built with molecular barcoding that relied on unique molecular identifiers. The public sequencing data were trimmed at Q25 with fastp and processed into clonotypes with MiXCR by TCRdb, which kept only in-frame beta chains. Rows with one shared CDR3 protein collapse into an entry with the most common genes and DNA. In this sample the table shows 8,600 or so distinct CDR3 sequences, 17% of which occur a single time. 88% of the sample is held by the ten biggest clonotypes.

The input for sequencing was PBMCs, mostly from graft donor cells, taken 60 days after TCRalphabeta/CD19-depleted stem cell transplant. Receptors originate from a girl in the first two years of life who had a stem cell transplant for combined immunodeficiency, so the T cells may come from the graft donor.

V and J are TRBV14 and TRBJ1-1; D remains unclear. Germline V CDR1 and CDR2: SGHDN, FVKESK. The V gene lost 0 bases and the J gene lost 10 bases, with 18 bases spanning the gap. The CDR3 loop spans 15 amino acids. The CDR3 reads CASSQDNRRVTTAFF. CDR3 DNA: TGTGCCAGCAGCCAAGATAATCGAAGGGTCACCACAGCTTTCTTT. Drawing the rest from reference TRBV14 and TRBJ1-1, the complete variable domain is EAGVTQFPSHSVIEKGQTVTLRCDPISGHDNLYWYRRVMGKEIKFLLHFVKESKQDESGMPNNRFLAERTGGTYSTLKVQPAELEDSGVYFCASSQDNRRVTTAFFGQGTRLTVV.

This clonotype was seen many times. The chain links TRBV25-1 to TRBJ2-7; no clear D gene. V was trimmed by 7 bases and J by 2 bases, leaving 9 bases between them. The CDR3 extends over 12 amino acids. Germline assignment: CDR1 MGHDK and CDR2 SYGVNS. The CDR3: CASKGVTYEQYF. DNA for the CDR3: TGTGCCAGCAAAGGCGTTACCTACGAGCAGTACTTC.

The CDR3 region is CSARLAGVLGTDTQYF. In nucleotides, the CDR3 is TGCAGTGCCCGGCTAGCGGGGGTCCTTGGTACAGATACGCAGTATTTT. The V call is TRBV20-1, the J call TRBJ2-3, with 10 bases lining up with TRBD2. This CDR3 has 16 residues. Germline V lookup: CDR1 DFQATT, CDR2 SNEGSKA (reference sequence). V lost 6 bases and J lost 3; bases outside the gene matches: 12.

This rearrangement joins TRBV12-5 to TRBJ2-1; unclear D gene. V was trimmed by 2 bases and J by 8 bases, leaving 25 bases between them. The CDR3 extends over 18 amino acids. Germline V gene data show CDR1 as LGHNT and CDR2 as FRNRAP. DNA for the CDR3: TGTGCTAGTGGTTTGCCTAATCTGGGCCTGGGTTTGGTCGATGAGCAGTTCTTC. This encodes CASGLPNLGLGLVDEQFF.

V is TRBV24-1 and J is TRBJ2-7; D may be TRBD1 or TRBD2 (6 bases each). The CDR3 length is 17 residues. The V and J ends lost 0 bases and 3 bases respectively, with 17 bases between them. Germline V CDR1 and CDR2: KGHDR, SFDVKD. The CDR3, as DNA: TGTGCCACCAGTGATTTGGGGACTGGGAAGGGGGTCTACGAGCAGTACTTC. Protein product: CATSDLGTGKGVYEQYF.

The sample holds many counts of this clonotype. The V gene is TRBV20-1, the J gene TRBJ2-7; D uncertain. In germline, CDR1 is DFQATT, CDR2 SNEGSKA (reference sequence). V was trimmed by 3 bases and J by 4 bases, leaving 7 bases between them. This CDR3 has 11 amino acids. Here the CDR3 reads CSASGEYEQYF. The CDR3 bases are TGCAGTGCTAGCGGTGAATACGAGCAGTACTTC.

In this sample, this clonotype turned up many times. The chain combines TRBV12-3 or TRBV12-4 with TRBJ2-1; tentatively, D is TRBD2 (7 bases). The CDR3 is 15 amino acids. Trimming took off 3 bases at V and 5 bases at J, with 14 bases between the two ends. The CDR3 spells CASSLQRDTNNEQFF. CDR3 DNA: TGTGCCAGCAGTTTGCAGCGGGACACAAACAATGAGCAGTTCTTC.

This clonotype has ten or more counts. The chain combines TRBV20-1 with TRBJ2-1, with D hard to call. The length of the CDR3 is 15 residues. Between the trimmed V and J ends, which lost 1 base and 2 bases, there was a span of 12 bases. The germline gives CDR1 DFQATT, CDR2 SNEGSKA (reference sequence). The CDR3 coding sequence is TGCAGTGCTAGAGGTGGTATGATCACCTACAATGAGCAGTTCTTC. Encoded protein: CSARGGMITYNEQFF.

This clonotype was observed at least ten times. This chain links TRBV28 with TRBJ2-1, with 9 bases that match TRBD2. V gave up 7 bases and J gave up 2 bases; unmatched junction bases: 12. This CDR3 region has 17 residues. Looked up from germline, CDR1 is MDHEN and CDR2 is SYDVKM. The CDR3 sequence: CASIKPGLAATYNEQFF. Here the CDR3 DNA reads TGTGCCAGCATTAAACCGGGACTAGCAGCAACCTACAATGAGCAGTTCTTC.